This TCR beta chain was sequenced during a study of blood T cell repertoires in COVID-19. This clone appeared once. Sequenced by immunoSEQ multiplex PCR; TCRdb stores in-frame clones only, minus some. The sample lists some 40,000 clones, over 65% occurring once. The receptor comes from a man aged 65 to 79 with acute or convalescent COVID-19. Material for sequencing was peripheral blood.

The CDR3 nucleotides are TGTGCCAGCAGTTACGGGAGGATTGGCAATCAGCCCCAGCATTTT. This gives the protein CASSYGRIGNQPQHF. The chain employs TRBV6-2 or TRBV6-3 and TRBJ1-5; D unresolved. Between the trimmed V and J ends, which lost 2 bases and 2 bases, there was a span of 10 bases. The CDR3 runs 15 residues. Germline loops: CDR1 MNHEY, CDR2 SVGEGT.